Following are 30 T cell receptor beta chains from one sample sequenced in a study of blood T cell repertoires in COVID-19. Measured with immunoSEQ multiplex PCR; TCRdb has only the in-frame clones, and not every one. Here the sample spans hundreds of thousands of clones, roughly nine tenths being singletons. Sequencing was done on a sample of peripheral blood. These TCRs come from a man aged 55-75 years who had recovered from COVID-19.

The CDR3 loop is CASRRPGGQYNIQYF. Here the CDR3 DNA reads TGTGCCAGCAGGCGACCGGGAGGTCAATATAACATTCAGTACTTC. The chain uses TRBV6-5 and TRBJ2-4; TRBD2 matches 7 bases. The CDR3 is 15 amino acids. V shed 6 bases and J 7 bases; nucleotides not matched to a gene: 12. Germline CDR1 and CDR2: MNHEY and SVGAGI.

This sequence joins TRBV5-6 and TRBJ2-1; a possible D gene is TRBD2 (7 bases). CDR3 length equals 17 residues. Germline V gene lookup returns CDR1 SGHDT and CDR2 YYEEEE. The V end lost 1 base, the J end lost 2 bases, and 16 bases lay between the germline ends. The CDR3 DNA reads TGTGCCAGCAGCTTGAGCGGGGCAGGGGCTCCCTACAATGAGCAGTTCTTC. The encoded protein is CASSLSGAGAPYNEQFF.

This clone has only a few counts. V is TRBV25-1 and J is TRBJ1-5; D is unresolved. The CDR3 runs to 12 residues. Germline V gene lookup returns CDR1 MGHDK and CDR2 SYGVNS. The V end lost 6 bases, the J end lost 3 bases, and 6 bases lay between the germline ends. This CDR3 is CASSQNNQPQHF. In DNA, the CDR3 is TGTGCCAGCAGCCAAAACAATCAGCCCCAGCATTTT.

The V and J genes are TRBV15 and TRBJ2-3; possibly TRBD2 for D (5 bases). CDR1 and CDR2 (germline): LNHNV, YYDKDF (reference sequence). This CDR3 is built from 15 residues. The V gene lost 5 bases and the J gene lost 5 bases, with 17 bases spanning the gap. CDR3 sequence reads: CATSPFRLALDTQYF. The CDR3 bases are TGTGCCACCAGCCCTTTCCGCCTAGCATTAGATACGCAGTATTTT.

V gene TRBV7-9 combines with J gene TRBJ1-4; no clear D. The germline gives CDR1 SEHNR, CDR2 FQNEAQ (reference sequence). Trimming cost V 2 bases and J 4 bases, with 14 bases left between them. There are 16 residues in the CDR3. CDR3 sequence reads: CASSLTAMRVNEKLFF. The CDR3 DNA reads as TGTGCCAGCAGCTTAACGGCCATGAGGGTTAATGAAAAACTGTTTTTT.

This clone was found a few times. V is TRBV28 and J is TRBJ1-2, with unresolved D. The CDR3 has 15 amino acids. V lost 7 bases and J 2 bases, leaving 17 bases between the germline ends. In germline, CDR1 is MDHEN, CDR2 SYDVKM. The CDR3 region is CASMLLGAWNYGYTF. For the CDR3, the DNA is TGTGCCAGCATGTTACTGGGAGCCTGGAACTATGGCTACACCTTC.

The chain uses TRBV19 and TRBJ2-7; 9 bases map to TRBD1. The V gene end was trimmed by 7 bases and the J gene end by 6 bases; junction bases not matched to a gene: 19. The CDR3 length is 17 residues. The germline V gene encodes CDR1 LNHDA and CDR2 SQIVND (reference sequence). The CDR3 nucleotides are TGTGCCAGTATTACGATTCAGAGGGGCGGACAGGGGATCGAGCAGTACTTC. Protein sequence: CASITIQRGGQGIEQYF.

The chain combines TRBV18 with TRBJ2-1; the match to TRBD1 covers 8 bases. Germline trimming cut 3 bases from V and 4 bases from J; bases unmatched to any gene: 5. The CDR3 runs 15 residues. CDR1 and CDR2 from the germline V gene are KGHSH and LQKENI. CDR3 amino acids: CASSPSTGAYNEQFF. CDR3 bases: TGTGCCAGCTCACCTTCGACAGGGGCTTACAATGAGCAGTTCTTC.

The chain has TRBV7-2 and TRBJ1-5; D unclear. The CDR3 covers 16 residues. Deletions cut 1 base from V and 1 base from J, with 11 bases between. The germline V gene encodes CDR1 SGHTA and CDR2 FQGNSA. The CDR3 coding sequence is TGTGCCAGCAGCTTAGTGGTCAGTTCGAGCAATCAGCCCCAGCATTTT. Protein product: CASSLVVSSSNQPQHF.

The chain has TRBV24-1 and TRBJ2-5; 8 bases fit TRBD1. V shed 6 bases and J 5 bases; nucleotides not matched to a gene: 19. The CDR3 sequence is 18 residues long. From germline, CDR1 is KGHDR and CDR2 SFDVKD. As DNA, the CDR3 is TGTGCCACCAGTCTATCACCCCGACAGGGGACTGCTTGGGAGACCCAGTACTTC. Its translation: CATSLSPRQGTAWETQYF.

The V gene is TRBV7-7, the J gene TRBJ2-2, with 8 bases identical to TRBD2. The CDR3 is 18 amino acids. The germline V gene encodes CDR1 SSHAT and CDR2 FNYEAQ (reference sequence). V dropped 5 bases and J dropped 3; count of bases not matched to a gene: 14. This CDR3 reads CASSPLQRLARYTGELFF. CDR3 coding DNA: TGTGCCAGCAGCCCCTTGCAGAGACTAGCGAGATACACCGGGGAGCTGTTTTTT.

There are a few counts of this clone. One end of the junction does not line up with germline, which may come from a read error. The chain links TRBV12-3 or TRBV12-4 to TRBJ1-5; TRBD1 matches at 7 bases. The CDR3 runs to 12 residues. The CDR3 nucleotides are TGTGCCAGCAGTTCTGGGGACAGTGCCAGGAGATTT. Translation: CASSSGDSARRF.

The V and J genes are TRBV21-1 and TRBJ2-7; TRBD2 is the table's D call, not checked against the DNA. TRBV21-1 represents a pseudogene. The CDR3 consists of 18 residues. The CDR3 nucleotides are TGTGCCAGCAGAAACCCCCGGGGTTTGGTTGGCAGCTCCTACGAGCAGTACGTC. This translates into CASRNPRGLVGSSYEQYV.

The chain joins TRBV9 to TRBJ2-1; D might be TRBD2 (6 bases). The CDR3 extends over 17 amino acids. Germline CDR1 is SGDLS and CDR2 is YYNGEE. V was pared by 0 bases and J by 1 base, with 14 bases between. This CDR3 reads CASSVELASGSYNEQFF. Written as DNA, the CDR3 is TGTGCCAGCAGCGTAGAGCTAGCGTCGGGGTCCTACAATGAGCAGTTCTTC.

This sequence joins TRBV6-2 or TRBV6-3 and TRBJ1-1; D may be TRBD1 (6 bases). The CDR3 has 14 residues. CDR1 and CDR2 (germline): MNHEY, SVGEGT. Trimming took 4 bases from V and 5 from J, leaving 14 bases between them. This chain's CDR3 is CASSSYRAVTEAFF. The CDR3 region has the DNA TGTGCCAGCAGTTCGTACAGGGCAGTGACTGAAGCTTTCTTT.

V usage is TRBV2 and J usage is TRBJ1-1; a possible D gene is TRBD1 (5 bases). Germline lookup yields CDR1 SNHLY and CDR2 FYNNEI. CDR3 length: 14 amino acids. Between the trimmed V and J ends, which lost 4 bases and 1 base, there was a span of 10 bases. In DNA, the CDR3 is TGTGCCAGCAGTGGGGGGGGTCGGAACACTGAAGCTTTCTTT. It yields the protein CASSGGGRNTEAFF.

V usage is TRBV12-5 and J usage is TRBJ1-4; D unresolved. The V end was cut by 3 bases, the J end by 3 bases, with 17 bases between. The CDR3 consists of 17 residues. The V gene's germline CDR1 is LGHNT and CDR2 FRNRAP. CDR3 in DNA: TGTGCTAGTGGTTTAAGAGACTTCGGGTGGTCTAATGAAAAACTGTTTTTT. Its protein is CASGLRDFGWSNEKLFF.

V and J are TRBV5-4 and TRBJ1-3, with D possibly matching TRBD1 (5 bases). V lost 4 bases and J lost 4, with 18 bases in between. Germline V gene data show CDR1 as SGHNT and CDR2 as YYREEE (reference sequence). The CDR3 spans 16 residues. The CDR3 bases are TGTGCCAGCAGCACTAGCCTGGGGGTAGGGGGAAACACCATATATTTT. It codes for CASSTSLGVGGNTIYF.

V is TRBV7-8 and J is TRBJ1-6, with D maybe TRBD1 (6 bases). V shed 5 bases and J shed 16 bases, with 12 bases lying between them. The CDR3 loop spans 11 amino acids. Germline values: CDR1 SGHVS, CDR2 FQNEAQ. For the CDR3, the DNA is TGTGCCAGCAGCCCTGACAGGTCTCTCCACTTT. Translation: CASSPDRSLHF.

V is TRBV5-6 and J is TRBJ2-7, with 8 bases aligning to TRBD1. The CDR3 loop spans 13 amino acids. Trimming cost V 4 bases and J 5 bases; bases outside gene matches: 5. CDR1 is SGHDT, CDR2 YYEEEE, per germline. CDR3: CASSRTGRDEQYF. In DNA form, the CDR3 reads TGTGCCAGCAGCCGGACAGGGCGCGACGAGCAGTACTTC.

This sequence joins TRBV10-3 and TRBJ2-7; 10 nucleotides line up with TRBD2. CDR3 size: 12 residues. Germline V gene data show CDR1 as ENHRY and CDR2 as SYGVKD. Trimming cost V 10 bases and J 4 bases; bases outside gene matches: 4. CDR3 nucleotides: TGTGCCACAAATAGCGGGGGGTACGAGCAGTACGTC. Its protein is CATNSGGYEQYV.

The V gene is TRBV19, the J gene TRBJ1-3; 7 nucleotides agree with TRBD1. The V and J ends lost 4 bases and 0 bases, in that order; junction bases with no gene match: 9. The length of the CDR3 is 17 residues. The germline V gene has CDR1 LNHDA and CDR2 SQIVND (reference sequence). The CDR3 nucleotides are TGTGCCAGTAGTACCCAGGACAGGCCGATCTCTGGAAACACCATATATTTT. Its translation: CASSTQDRPISGNTIYF.

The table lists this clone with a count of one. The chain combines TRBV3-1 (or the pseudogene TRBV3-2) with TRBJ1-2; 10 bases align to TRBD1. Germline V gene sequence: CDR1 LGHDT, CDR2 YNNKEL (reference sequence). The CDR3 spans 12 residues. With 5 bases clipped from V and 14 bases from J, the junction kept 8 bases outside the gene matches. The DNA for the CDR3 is TGTGCCAGCAGCGACCCGGGACAGGGGTTTACCTTC. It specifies CASSDPGQGFTF.

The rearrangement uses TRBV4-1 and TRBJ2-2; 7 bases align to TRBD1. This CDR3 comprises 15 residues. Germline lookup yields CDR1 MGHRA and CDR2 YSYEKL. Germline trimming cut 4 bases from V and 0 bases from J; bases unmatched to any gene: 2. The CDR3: CASSRDRANTGELFF. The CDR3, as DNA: TGCGCCAGCAGCCGCGACAGGGCGAACACCGGGGAGCTGTTTTTT.

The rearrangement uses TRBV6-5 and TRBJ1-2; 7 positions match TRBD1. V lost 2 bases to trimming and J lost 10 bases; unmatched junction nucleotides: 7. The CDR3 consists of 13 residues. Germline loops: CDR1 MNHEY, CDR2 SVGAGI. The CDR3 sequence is CASSYGQATFYTF. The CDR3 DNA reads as TGTGCCAGCAGTTACGGACAGGCCACTTTCTACACCTTC.

In DNA, the CDR3 is TGTGCCAGCATTGGACAGGGGGCGTCCACCGGGGAGCTGTTTTTT. Encoded protein: CASIGQGASTGELFF. The V call is TRBV6-5, the J call TRBJ2-2, with 11 positions matching TRBD1. This CDR3 comprises 15 residues. J was trimmed by 4 bases and V by 7 bases; bases with no gene match: 5. The V gene's germline CDR1 is MNHEY and CDR2 SVGAGI.

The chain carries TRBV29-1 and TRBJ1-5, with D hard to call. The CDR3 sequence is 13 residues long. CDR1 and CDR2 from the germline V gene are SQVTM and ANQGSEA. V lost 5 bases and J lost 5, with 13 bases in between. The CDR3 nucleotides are TGCAGCGTTTTGGAGACGAGGGATCAGCCCCAGCATTTT. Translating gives CSVLETRDQPQHF.

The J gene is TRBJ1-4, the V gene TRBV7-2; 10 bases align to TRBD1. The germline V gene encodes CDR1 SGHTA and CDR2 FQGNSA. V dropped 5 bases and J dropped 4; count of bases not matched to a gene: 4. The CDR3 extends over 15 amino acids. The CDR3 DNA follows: TGTGCCAGCAGCGGTGACAGGGGGCGTAATGAAAAACTGTTTTTT. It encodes CASSGDRGRNEKLFF.

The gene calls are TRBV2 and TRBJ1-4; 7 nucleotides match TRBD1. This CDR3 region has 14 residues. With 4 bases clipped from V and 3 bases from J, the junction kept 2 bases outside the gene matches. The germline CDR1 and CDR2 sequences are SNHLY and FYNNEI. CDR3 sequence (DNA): TGTGCCAGCAGTGGGACAGGTTCTAATGAAAAACTGTTTTTT. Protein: CASSGTGSNEKLFF.

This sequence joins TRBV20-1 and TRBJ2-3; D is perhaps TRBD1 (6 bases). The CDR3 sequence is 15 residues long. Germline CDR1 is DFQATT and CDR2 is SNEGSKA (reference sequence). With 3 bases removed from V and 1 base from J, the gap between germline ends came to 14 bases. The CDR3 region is CSASTGLVGTDTQYF. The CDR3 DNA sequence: TGCAGTGCTAGTACAGGGTTAGTGGGCACAGATACGCAGTATTTT.